These 25 T cell receptor beta chains were all obtained from the same sample, sequenced in a study of blood T cell repertoires in COVID-19. Libraries were prepared by immunoSEQ multiplex PCR; TCRdb keeps only in-frame clonotypes and omits some of them. The sample records tens of thousands of clones, approximately 80% being singletons. The source material was peripheral blood. The receptors stem from a woman older than 75 with active or convalescent COVID-19.

A few counts support this clone. The V gene is TRBV3-1 (or the pseudogene TRBV3-2), the J gene TRBJ1-1; 9 nucleotides match TRBD1. V was clipped by 4 bases and J by 0 bases; unmatched bases: 15. The CDR3 length is 19 residues. CDR1 is LGHDT, CDR2 YNNKEL, per germline (reference sequence). The CDR3 loop is CASSPAPGQGNLMNTEAFF. The DNA for the CDR3 is TGTGCCAGCAGCCCGGCCCCCGGACAGGGGAACCTGATGAACACTGAAGCTTTCTTT.

The CDR3 spells CASSSHRVGNTEAFF. DNA for the CDR3: TGCGCCAGCAGCAGTCACAGGGTGGGGAACACTGAAGCTTTCTTT. The V call is TRBV5-1, the J call TRBJ1-1; D might be TRBD1 (6 bases). The CDR3 runs 15 residues. Trimming stripped 4 bases from V and 1 base from J, with 14 bases between. Germline V gene data show CDR1 as SGHRS and CDR2 as YFSETQ.

This chain joins TRBV3-1 (or the pseudogene TRBV3-2) and TRBJ2-7; the D is unclear. CDR3 length equals 13 residues. Germline V gene lookup returns CDR1 LGHDT and CDR2 YNNKEL (reference sequence). V was clipped by 0 bases and J by 4 bases, with 7 bases between them. The CDR3 region is CASSQDPGYEQYF. The CDR3 DNA reads as TGTGCCAGCAGCCAAGACCCCGGGTACGAGCAGTACTTC.

The CDR3 sequence: CASSLTGGVRQPQHF. Here the CDR3 DNA reads TGTGCCAGCAGTTTGACAGGGGGAGTTAGGCAGCCCCAGCATTTT. This chain links TRBV27 with TRBJ1-5; 9 nucleotides align to TRBD1. After removal of 3 bases from V and 7 bases from J, the junction contained 7 bases not matched to a gene. From germline, CDR1 is MNHEY and CDR2 SMNVEV (reference sequence). This CDR3 region has 15 residues.

This clone came up a few times. The chain uses TRBV19 and TRBJ1-5; a weak D match, TRBD1 (6 bases). Germline assignment: CDR1 LNHDA and CDR2 SQIVND (reference sequence). The CDR3 sequence is 15 residues long. Deletions cut 7 bases from V and 2 bases from J, with 15 bases between. The CDR3 spells CASNKPGQRNQPQHF. The CDR3 coding sequence is TGTGCCAGTAACAAACCGGGACAACGCAATCAGCCCCAGCATTTT.

The V and J genes are TRBV7-2 and TRBJ2-1, with 11 bases that match TRBD2. Germline-derived CDR1 and CDR2 are SGHTA and FQGNSA. The CDR3 has 15 amino acids. The V gene end was trimmed by 4 bases and the J gene end by 6 bases; junction bases not matched to a gene: 5. The chain's CDR3 is CASSSTSGGLNEQFF. The CDR3 nucleotides are TGTGCCAGCAGCTCCACTAGCGGGGGCCTCAATGAGCAGTTCTTC.

The genes are TRBV24-1 and TRBJ1-2; TRBD1 matches at 9 bases. Germline CDR1 reads KGHDR; CDR2 reads SFDVKD. The CDR3 is 14 residues long. V shed 6 bases and J 7 bases; nucleotides not matched to a gene: 8. The CDR3 nucleotides are TGTGCCACCAGTCCGGGACAGGGAGGCTCTGGCTACACCTTC. It encodes CATSPGQGGSGYTF.

This clone has only one observation. This chain links TRBV5-1 with TRBJ1-5; D is possibly TRBD1 (5 bases). Germline CDR1 is SGHRS and CDR2 is YFSETQ. The CDR3 consists of 15 residues. Trimming shortened V by 0 bases and J by 2 bases, and 9 bases separated the two germline ends. CDR3 bases: TGCGCCAGCAGCTTGGAAGGAGGGGGCAATCAGCCCCAGCATTTT. Protein sequence: CASSLEGGGNQPQHF. The whole variable domain, filled in from reference TRBV5-1 and TRBJ1-5, reads KAGVTQTPRYLIKTRGQQVTLSCSPISGHRSVSWYQQTPGQGLQFLFEYFSETQRNKGNFPGRFSGRQFSNSRSEMNVSTLELGDSALYLCASSLEGGGNQPQHFGDGTRLSIL.

The chain is built from TRBV7-2 and TRBJ2-7, with D maybe TRBD2 (6 bases). V lost 4 bases and J 9 bases, leaving 16 bases between the germline ends. This CDR3 comprises 13 residues. Germline lookup yields CDR1 SGHTA and CDR2 FQGNSA. CDR3 coding DNA: TGTGCCAGCAGCTCAACTAGCCTTCAGGCGCAGTACTTC. The encoded protein is CASSSTSLQAQYF.

V gene TRBV15 combines with J gene TRBJ1-1; no definite D call. The CDR3 is 14 amino acids. Germline V lookup: CDR1 LNHNV, CDR2 YYDKDF (reference sequence). V lost 0 bases, J lost 7 bases, and 12 bases lay in between. This CDR3 is CATSRDMTLLEAFF. Written as DNA, the CDR3 is TGTGCCACCAGCAGAGATATGACACTTCTTGAAGCTTTCTTT.

This clone was found a few times. The chain uses TRBV6-5 and TRBJ1-2; 7 bases fit TRBD1. With 4 bases clipped from V and 7 bases from J, the junction kept 9 bases outside the gene matches. This CDR3 has 14 residues. From germline, CDR1 is MNHEY and CDR2 SVGAGI. The CDR3 nucleotides are TGTGCCAGCAGTTGGGACAGCCAAGACCCTGGCTACACCTTC. This sequence encodes CASSWDSQDPGYTF.

This clone was observed a single time. Here the CDR3 reads CASSSSTLAGSYNEQFF. CDR3 in DNA: TGTGCCAGCAGCTCGTCGACCCTAGCGGGCTCCTACAATGAGCAGTTCTTC. The V and J genes are TRBV3-1 (or the pseudogene TRBV3-2) and TRBJ2-1, with 8 bases aligning to TRBD2. The length of the CDR3 is 17 residues. Germline values: CDR1 LGHDT, CDR2 YNNKEL (reference sequence). J was trimmed by 0 bases and V by 5 bases; bases with no gene match: 9.

This clone was recorded a few times. J is TRBJ2-7 and V is TRBV28; 7 bases map to TRBD2. V shed 2 bases and J 6 bases; nucleotides not matched to a gene: 4. This CDR3 region has 13 residues. Germline V lookup: CDR1 MDHEN, CDR2 SYDVKM. The CDR3 region has the DNA TGTGCCAGCAGTTTACGAGCGGGGTCCGAGCAGTACTTC. Translating it yields CASSLRAGSEQYF.

The chain joins TRBV10-3 to TRBJ2-2, with 7 nucleotides matching TRBD2. V was pared by 0 bases and J by 2 bases, with 3 bases of the junction left unmatched. Germline V gene data show CDR1 as ENHRY and CDR2 as SYGVKD. The CDR3 is made up of 16 amino acids. In DNA, the CDR3 is TGTGCCATCAGTGAGTCCGCGGGGGTCAACACCGGGGAGCTGTTTTTT. Its protein is CAISESAGVNTGELFF.

CDR3 in DNA: TGTGCCAGCAGCCAAGATTCGGGGGGAACCCTCTACGAGCAGTACTTC. Amino acid sequence: CASSQDSGGTLYEQYF. The genes are TRBV4-2 and TRBJ2-7; TRBD2 matches at 7 bases. The CDR3 is 16 amino acids. J lost 3 bases, V lost 0 bases, and 8 bases had no gene match. The V gene's germline CDR1 is LGHNA and CDR2 YNFKEQ.

This clone ranks as medium-sized. The chain links TRBV4-1 to TRBJ2-1; TRBD1 matches 10 bases. With V trimmed by 3 bases and J by 9 bases, 8 bases remained unmatched. CDR1 and CDR2 (germline): MGHRA, YSYEKL. The CDR3 length is 15 residues. CDR3 residues: CASSQDRGYGGEQFF. The CDR3 DNA follows: TGCGCCAGCAGCCAGGACAGGGGGTACGGCGGTGAGCAGTTCTTC.

The chain combines TRBV12-5 with TRBJ1-3; maybe TRBD1 (5 bases). CDR1 LGHNT and CDR2 FRNRAP come from the germline V gene. The CDR3 is 16 amino acids. V lost 1 base and J 3 bases, leaving 13 bases between the germline ends. DNA of the CDR3: TGTGCTAGTGGTTTGGAAAAAGGGGAAGGTGGAAACACCATATATTTT. Its protein is CASGLEKGEGGNTIYF.

The V call is TRBV6-5, the J call TRBJ1-5; perhaps TRBD1 as D (5 bases). The CDR3 length is 15 residues. V was shortened by 6 bases and J by 0 bases, with 12 bases between the two germline ends. CDR1 MNHEY and CDR2 SVGAGI come from the germline V gene. CDR3 region: CASSRTPYSNQPQHF. In DNA, the CDR3 is TGTGCCAGCAGCCGGACACCCTATAGCAATCAGCCCCAGCATTTT.

This rearrangement joins TRBV5-1 to TRBJ2-2; 8 bases align to TRBD1. Germline CDR1 and CDR2: SGHRS and YFSETQ. Unmatched junction bases numbered 6, after V lost 0 bases and J lost 8 bases. The CDR3 is 15 amino acids. The CDR3 DNA sequence: TGCGCCAGCAGCTTGGTCTCAGGGGGCGTAGGGGAGCTGTTTTTT. This encodes CASSLVSGGVGELFF.

The rearrangement joins TRBV25-1 to TRBJ2-1, with D unresolved. The germline CDR1 and CDR2 sequences are MGHDK and SYGVNS. Trimming cost V 7 bases and J 0 bases, with 10 bases left between them. The CDR3 covers 14 residues. The CDR3 sequence is CASTGLSSYNEQFF. The CDR3 nucleotides are TGTGCCAGCACTGGGCTCAGCTCCTACAATGAGCAGTTCTTC. The full variable domain, rest sourced from reference TRBV25-1 and TRBJ2-1, is EADIYQTPRYLVIGTGKKITLECSQTMGHDKMYWYQQDPGMELHLIHYSYGVNSTEKGDLSSESTVSRIRTEHFPLTLESARPSHTSQYLCASTGLSSYNEQFFGPGTRLTVL.

The CDR3 reads CASSSGTGPYSNQPQHF. CDR3 DNA sequence: TGTGCCAGCAGTTCCGGGACAGGGCCCTATAGCAATCAGCCCCAGCATTTT. The rearrangement links TRBV3-1 (or the pseudogene TRBV3-2) to TRBJ1-5; 9 bases line up with TRBD1. With 6 bases clipped from V and 0 bases from J, the junction kept 9 bases outside the gene matches. The germline CDR1 and CDR2 sequences are LGHDT and YNNKEL (reference sequence). The CDR3 is 17 residues long.

The count of this clone is one. The J gene is TRBJ2-7, the V gene TRBV5-6; D call uncertain. Trimming pared 8 bases from V and 2 bases from J, leaving 14 bases between. Germline V gene sequence: CDR1 SGHDT, CDR2 YYEEEE. This CDR3 is 13 amino acids long. CDR3 bases: TGTGCCAGTAACAGTTATCCTACCTACGAGCAGTACTTC. Protein product: CASNSYPTYEQYF.

V usage is TRBV27 and J usage is TRBJ2-7, with 7 bases fitting TRBD2. The germline gives CDR1 MNHEY, CDR2 SMNVEV (reference sequence). This CDR3 is built from 13 residues. After removal of 3 bases from V and 2 bases from J, the junction contained 1 base not matched to a gene. The CDR3 DNA reads as TGTGCCAGCAGTTTCGGGGGGACCTACGAGCAGTACTTC. Translated, it gives CASSFGGTYEQYF.

The chain joins TRBV28 to TRBJ2-1, with 9 positions matching TRBD1. The CDR3 length is 14 residues. CDR1 MDHEN and CDR2 SYDVKM come from the germline V gene. The J segment lost 3 bases and the V segment lost 6 bases, leaving 3 bases of the junction unmatched. This CDR3 is CASRGQGVYNEQFF. The CDR3 nucleotides are TGTGCCAGCAGGGGACAGGGAGTCTACAATGAGCAGTTCTTC. The whole variable domain, remainder taken from reference TRBV28 and TRBJ2-1, is DVKVTQSSRYLVKRTGEKVFLECVQDMDHENMFWYRQDPGLGLRLIYFSYDVKMKEKGDIPEGYSVSREKKERFSLILESASTNQTSMYLCASRGQGVYNEQFFGPGTRLTVL.

The rearrangement links TRBV6-5 to TRBJ2-5; the match to TRBD2 covers 7 bases. Germline-derived CDR1 and CDR2 are MNHEY and SVGAGI. With V trimmed by 2 bases and J by 4 bases, 7 bases remained unmatched. CDR3 length: 15 residues. For the CDR3, the DNA is TGTGCCAGCAGTTACCTGGGGGGGGTCGGAGAGACCCAGTACTTC. This sequence encodes CASSYLGGVGETQYF.